Each of the 17 T cell receptor beta chains below was sequenced from the same sample in a study of cytomegalovirus exposure and HLA in healthy donors. PCR employed 60 Vbeta and 13 Jbeta primers. The data were produced by immunoSEQ multiplex PCR, yet TCRdb's version contains in-frame clones alone and is incomplete. The sample yields 140,000 to 150,000 clones, roughly 9.4% seen once. The sequencing sample was made of PBMCs. The receptors were gathered from a male donor in good health and CMV-seronegative.

V usage is TRBV4-1 and J usage is TRBJ1-1; TRBD1 matches at 10 bases. The CDR3 has 14 amino acids. Germline CDR1 is MGHRA and CDR2 is YSYEKL. J lost 3 bases, V lost 4 bases, and 2 bases had no gene match. The CDR3: CASSLDRGHTEAFF. In nucleotides, the CDR3 is TGCGCCAGCAGCCTCGACAGGGGGCACACTGAAGCTTTCTTT.

This clone appeared a few times. The chain couples TRBV19 to TRBJ2-5; tentative D call: TRBD2 (5 bases). Trimming took off 0 bases at V and 5 bases at J, with 13 bases between the two ends. CDR1 and CDR2 from the germline V gene are LNHDA and SQIVND (reference sequence). This CDR3 region has 15 residues. The CDR3 nucleotides read TGTGCCAGTAGTATAGACACGGGGATTAGGGAGACCCAGTACTTC. Amino acids: CASSIDTGIRETQYF. Full variable domain (missing parts from reference TRBV19 and TRBJ2-5): DGGITQSPKYLFRKEGQNVTLSCEQNLNHDAMYWYRQDPGQGLRLIYYSQIVNDFQKGDIAEGYSVSREKKESFPLTVTSAQKNPTAFYLCASSIDTGIRETQYFGPGTRLLVL.

For this clone: Other DNA sequences within the sample encode an identical CDR3. The CDR3 coding sequence is TGTGCCATCAGGGGACAGTCCGGCACTGAAGCTTTCTTT. As protein: CAIRGQSGTEAFF. V is TRBV10-3 and J is TRBJ1-1; 7 nucleotides agree with TRBD1. Germline loops: CDR1 ENHRY, CDR2 SYGVKD. CDR3 length equals 13 residues. V was pared by 6 bases and J by 4 bases, with 5 bases of the junction left unmatched.

This sequence joins TRBV7-2 and TRBJ2-5; D is uncertain. Per the germline V gene, CDR1 is SGHTA and CDR2 is FQGNSA. V dropped 5 bases and J dropped 0 bases, with 22 bases sitting between them. The CDR3 spans 18 residues. The CDR3 sequence is CASSERPRHTPHQETQYF. For the CDR3, the DNA is TGTGCCAGCAGCGAACGTCCTCGCCACACACCCCACCAAGAGACCCAGTACTTC.

This chain uses TRBV5-1 with TRBJ2-7, with a possible D match to TRBD2 (5 bases). The CDR3 spans 14 residues. V was pared by 1 base and J by 7 bases, with 15 bases between. Germline-derived CDR1 and CDR2 are SGHRS and YFSETQ. CDR3 amino acids: CASSLTDSRREQYF. The DNA of the CDR3 is TGCGCCAGCAGCTTGACGGACTCTCGGAGGGAGCAGTACTTC.

This clone was seen a handful of times. The chain has TRBV4-3 and TRBJ1-1; tentatively, D is TRBD1 (5 bases). The germline V gene encodes CDR1 LGHNA and CDR2 YSLEER. V lost 1 base to trimming and J lost 6 bases, with 12 bases between them. The CDR3 runs 14 residues. The CDR3 DNA reads as TGCGCCAGCAGCCAAGTACGATCGGGGGCTGAAGCTTTCTTT. This codes for CASSQVRSGAEAFF.

This sequence joins TRBV6-5 and TRBJ2-5; 8 bases line up with TRBD2. Germline V gives CDR1 MNHEY, CDR2 SVGAGI. This CDR3 is built from 15 residues. V gave up 7 bases and J gave up 4 bases; unmatched junction bases: 11. CDR3 sequence: CASTPPGRGGETQYF. In DNA form, the CDR3 reads TGTGCCAGCACCCCTCCCGGGAGGGGGGGAGAGACCCAGTACTTC.

This chain uses TRBV5-5 with TRBJ2-3; D ambiguous. The CDR3 is made up of 13 amino acids. Germline CDR1 and CDR2: SGHKS and YYEKEE (reference sequence). V lost 0 bases and J 4 bases, leaving 6 bases between the germline ends. The CDR3 is CASSLGAADTQYF. The CDR3 DNA is TGTGCCAGCAGCTTGGGGGCCGCAGATACGCAGTATTTT.

This clone appeared a few times. V is TRBV6-5 and J is TRBJ1-1; D not certain. Germline loops: CDR1 MNHEY, CDR2 SVGAGI. The CDR3 consists of 14 residues. The V and J ends lost 6 bases and 4 bases respectively, with 15 bases between them. CDR3 DNA sequence: TGTGCCAGCAGCCTTGAAGTGAGAGGCACTGAAGCTTTCTTT. Its translation is CASSLEVRGTEAFF.

The chain is built from TRBV2 and TRBJ2-1; 7 nucleotides agree with TRBD2. J was trimmed by 3 bases and V by 2 bases; bases with no gene match: 13. The CDR3 is made up of 18 amino acids. Germline assignment: CDR1 SNHLY and CDR2 FYNNEI. This chain's CDR3 is CASSEPAVSSGDYNEQFF. The CDR3 DNA reads TGTGCCAGCAGTGAACCCGCTGTATCGAGCGGGGACTACAATGAGCAGTTCTTC.

This clone was seen only a few times. The chain carries TRBV29-1 and TRBJ1-1; weak D call: TRBD1 (6 bases). Deletions cut 6 bases from V and 8 bases from J, with 13 bases between. Germline CDR1 SQVTM, CDR2 ANQGSEA. The CDR3 spans 11 residues. Written as DNA, the CDR3 is TGCAGCGTCTCAGAGGGGGACGAAGCTTTCTTT. It codes for CSVSEGDEAFF.

The chain has TRBV4-3 and TRBJ1-1, with 9 bases fitting TRBD1. V lost 1 base and J lost 4; bases outside the gene matches: 10. Germline V lookup: CDR1 LGHNA, CDR2 YSLEER. The CDR3 is 17 residues long. The CDR3 loop reads CASSQGHRGHSPTEAFF. Written as DNA, the CDR3 is TGCGCCAGCAGCCAAGGCCACAGGGGGCACAGCCCCACTGAAGCTTTCTTT.

This clone was found a few times. V usage is TRBV7-9 and J usage is TRBJ2-1; D is possibly TRBD1 (5 bases). CDR3 length: 15 residues. Trimming shortened V by 5 bases and J by 4 bases, and 15 bases separated the two germline ends. The germline CDR1 and CDR2 sequences are SEHNR and FQNEAQ (reference sequence). The CDR3 region is CASSPQGFVYNEQFF. CDR3 DNA: TGTGCCAGCAGCCCTCAGGGTTTTGTGTACAATGAGCAGTTCTTC.

The V call is TRBV9, the J call TRBJ2-1; TRBD2 matches 8 bases. There are 17 residues in the CDR3. Trimming at V came to 2 bases and at J to 2 bases, leaving 9 bases not matched to a gene. CDR1 and CDR2 from the germline V gene are SGDLS and YYNGEE. For the CDR3, the DNA is TGTGCCAGCAGCGTTCGGACGACTAGCGAGCCCTACAATGAGCAGTTCTTC. Translating it yields CASSVRTTSEPYNEQFF.

The chain links TRBV29-1 to TRBJ2-5, with D perhaps matching TRBD2 (6 bases). V lost 6 bases and J lost 2, with 16 bases in between. This CDR3 has 14 amino acids. Germline-derived CDR1 and CDR2 are SQVTM and ANQGSEA. CDR3 region: CSVRLVQEQETQYF. DNA for the CDR3: TGCAGCGTCAGACTAGTTCAAGAGCAAGAGACCCAGTACTTC. The entire variable domain, with the rest obtained from reference TRBV29-1 and TRBJ2-5, is as follows: SAVISQKPSRDICQRGTSLTIQCQVDSQVTMMFWYRQQPGQSLTLIATANQGSEATYESGFVIDKFPISRPNLTFSTLTVSNMSPEDSSIYLCSVRLVQEQETQYFGPGTRLLVL.

The CDR3 sequence is CASQRGRDGYTF. The DNA for the CDR3 is TGTGCCAGCCAAAGGGGCAGGGATGGCTACACCTTC. V is TRBV21-1 and J is TRBJ1-2; the table's D call TRBD1 went unverified against the DNA. TRBV21-1 is annotated as a pseudogene. The length of the CDR3 is 12 residues.

The rearrangement joins TRBV5-6 to TRBJ2-5, with D maybe TRBD1 (6 bases). TRBJ2-7 matches the DNA end more closely, so the J call is doubtful. Germline lookup yields CDR1 SGHDT and CDR2 YYEEEE. The CDR3 loop spans 15 amino acids. The CDR3 loop is CASSPVGHGPHEQYF. The DNA of the CDR3 is TGTGCCAGCAGCCCGGTGGGACACGGACCGCACGAGCAGTACTTC.